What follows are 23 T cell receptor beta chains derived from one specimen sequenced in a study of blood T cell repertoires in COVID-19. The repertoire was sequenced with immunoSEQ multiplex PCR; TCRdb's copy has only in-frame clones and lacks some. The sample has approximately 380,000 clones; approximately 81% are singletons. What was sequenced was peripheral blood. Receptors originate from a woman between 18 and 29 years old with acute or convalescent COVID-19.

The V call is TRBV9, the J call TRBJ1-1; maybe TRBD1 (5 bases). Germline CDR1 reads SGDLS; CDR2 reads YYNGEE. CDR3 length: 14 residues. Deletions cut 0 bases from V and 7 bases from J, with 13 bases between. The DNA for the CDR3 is TGTGCCAGCAGCGTAGCTACACCGGGGGGTGAAGCTTTCTTT. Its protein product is CASSVATPGGEAFF.

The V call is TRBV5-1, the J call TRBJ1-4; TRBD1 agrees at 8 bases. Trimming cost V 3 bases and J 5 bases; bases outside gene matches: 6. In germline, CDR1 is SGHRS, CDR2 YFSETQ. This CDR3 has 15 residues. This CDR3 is CASSSGQGINEKLFF. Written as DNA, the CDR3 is TGCGCCAGCAGCTCCGGACAGGGAATCAATGAAAAACTGTTTTTT.

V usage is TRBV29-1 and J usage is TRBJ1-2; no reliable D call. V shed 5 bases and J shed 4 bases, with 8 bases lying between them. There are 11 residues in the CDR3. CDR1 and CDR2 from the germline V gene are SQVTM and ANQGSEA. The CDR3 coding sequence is TGCAGCGTTCTAGTAGGCTATGGCTACACCTTC. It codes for CSVLVGYGYTF.

The CDR3 coding sequence is TGTGCCAGCAGGTGGGCAGGGGGAAACACCATATATTTT. This sequence encodes CASRWAGGNTIYF. This sequence joins TRBV6-5 and TRBJ1-3, with a possible D match to TRBD1 (5 bases). Trimming cost V 6 bases and J 4 bases, with 10 bases left between them. This CDR3 contains 13 residues. Per germline, CDR1 MNHEY and CDR2 SVGAGI.

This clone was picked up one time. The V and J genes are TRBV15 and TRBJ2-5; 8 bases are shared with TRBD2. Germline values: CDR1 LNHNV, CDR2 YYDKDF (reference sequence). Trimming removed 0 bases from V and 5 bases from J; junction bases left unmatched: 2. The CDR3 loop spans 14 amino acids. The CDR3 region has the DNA TGTGCCACCAGCAGAGATCGGGGGGGGGAGACCCAGTACTTC. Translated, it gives CATSRDRGGETQYF.

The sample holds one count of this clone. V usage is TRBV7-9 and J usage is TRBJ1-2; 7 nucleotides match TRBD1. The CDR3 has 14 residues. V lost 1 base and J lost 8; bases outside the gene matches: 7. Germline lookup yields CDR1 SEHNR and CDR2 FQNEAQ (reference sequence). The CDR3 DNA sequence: TGTGCCAGCAGCTTAGAAGAGACAGGGCGCGGCTACACCTTC. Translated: CASSLEETGRGYTF. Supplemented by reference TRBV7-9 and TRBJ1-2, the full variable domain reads DTGVSQNPRHKITKRGQNVTFRCDPISEHNRLYWYRQTLGQGPEFLTYFQNEAQLEKSRLLSDRFSAERPKGSFSTLEIQRTEQGDSAMYLCASSLEETGRGYTFGSGTRLTVV.

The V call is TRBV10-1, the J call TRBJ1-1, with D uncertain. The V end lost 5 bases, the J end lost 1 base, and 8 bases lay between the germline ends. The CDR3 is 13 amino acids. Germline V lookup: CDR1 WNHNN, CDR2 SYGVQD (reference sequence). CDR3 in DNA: TGCGCCAGCAGTCCCAGAAAGAACACTGAAGCTTTCTTT. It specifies CASSPRKNTEAFF.

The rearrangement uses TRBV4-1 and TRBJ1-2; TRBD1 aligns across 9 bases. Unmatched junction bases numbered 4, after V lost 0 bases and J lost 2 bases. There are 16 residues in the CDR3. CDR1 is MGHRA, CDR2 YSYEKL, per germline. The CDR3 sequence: CASSQDLGTGNYGYTF. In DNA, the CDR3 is TGCGCCAGCAGCCAAGATCTTGGGACAGGGAACTATGGCTACACCTTC.

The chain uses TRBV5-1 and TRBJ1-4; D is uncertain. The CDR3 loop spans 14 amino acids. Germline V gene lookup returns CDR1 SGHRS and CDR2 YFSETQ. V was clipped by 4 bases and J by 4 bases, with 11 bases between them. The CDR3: CASSPGYINEKLFF. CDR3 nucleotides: TGCGCCAGCAGCCCGGGGTACATTAATGAAAAACTGTTTTTT.

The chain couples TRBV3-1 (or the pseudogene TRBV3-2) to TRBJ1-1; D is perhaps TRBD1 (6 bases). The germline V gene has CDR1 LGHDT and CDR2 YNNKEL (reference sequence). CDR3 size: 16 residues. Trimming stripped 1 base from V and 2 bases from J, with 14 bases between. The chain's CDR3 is CASSQGVGQRNTEAFF. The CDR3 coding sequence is TGTGCCAGCAGCCAAGGGGTTGGACAGCGAAACACTGAAGCTTTCTTT.

The CDR3 region has the DNA TGTGCCAGTAGTATAGATTGGGGAGACACTTCCTACGAGCAGTACTTC. It encodes CASSIDWGDTSYEQYF. The chain has TRBV19 and TRBJ2-7, with D perhaps TRBD2 (5 bases). V lost 0 bases to trimming and J lost 1 base, with 13 bases between them. Germline V CDR1 and CDR2: LNHDA, SQIVND (reference sequence). This CDR3 region has 16 residues.

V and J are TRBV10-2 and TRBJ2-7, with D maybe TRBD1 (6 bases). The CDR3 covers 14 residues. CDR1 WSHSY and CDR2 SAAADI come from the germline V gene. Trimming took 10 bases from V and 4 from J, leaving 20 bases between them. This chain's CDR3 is CATAQGGTVYEQYF. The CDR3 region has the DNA TGCGCCACCGCCCAAGGGGGAACCGTTTACGAGCAGTACTTC.

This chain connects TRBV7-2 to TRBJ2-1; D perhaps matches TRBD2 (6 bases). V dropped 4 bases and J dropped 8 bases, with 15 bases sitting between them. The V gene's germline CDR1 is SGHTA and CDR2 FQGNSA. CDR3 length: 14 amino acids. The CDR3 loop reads CASSSRPSDYEQFF. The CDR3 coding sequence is TGTGCCAGCAGCTCAAGGCCTAGCGATTATGAGCAGTTCTTC.

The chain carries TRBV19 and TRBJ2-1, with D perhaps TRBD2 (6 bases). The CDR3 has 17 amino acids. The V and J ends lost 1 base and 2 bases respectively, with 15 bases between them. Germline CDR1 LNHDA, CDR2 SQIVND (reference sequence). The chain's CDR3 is CASSIVPEGSTYNEQFF. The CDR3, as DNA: TGTGCCAGTAGTATAGTACCGGAGGGTAGCACCTACAATGAGCAGTTCTTC.

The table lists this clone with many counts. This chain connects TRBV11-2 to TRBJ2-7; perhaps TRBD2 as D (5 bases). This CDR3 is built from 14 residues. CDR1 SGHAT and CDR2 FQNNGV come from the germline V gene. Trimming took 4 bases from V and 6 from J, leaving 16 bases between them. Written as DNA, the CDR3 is TGTGCCAGCAGCTCCAGAGGGAACTCGGGCGAGCAGTACTTC. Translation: CASSSRGNSGEQYF.

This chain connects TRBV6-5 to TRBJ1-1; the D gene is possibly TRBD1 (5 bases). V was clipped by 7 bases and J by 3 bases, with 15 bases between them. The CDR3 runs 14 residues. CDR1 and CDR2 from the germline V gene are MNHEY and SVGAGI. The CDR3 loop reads CASKMTEMDTEAFF. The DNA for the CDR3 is TGTGCCAGCAAGATGACAGAGATGGACACTGAAGCTTTCTTT.

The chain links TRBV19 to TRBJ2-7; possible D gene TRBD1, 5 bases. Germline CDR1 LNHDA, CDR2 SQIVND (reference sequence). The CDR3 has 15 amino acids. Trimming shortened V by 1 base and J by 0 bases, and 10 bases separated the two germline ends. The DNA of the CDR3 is TGTGCCAGTAGTATAGTGGACACCGGCTCCTACGAGCAGTACTTC. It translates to CASSIVDTGSYEQYF.

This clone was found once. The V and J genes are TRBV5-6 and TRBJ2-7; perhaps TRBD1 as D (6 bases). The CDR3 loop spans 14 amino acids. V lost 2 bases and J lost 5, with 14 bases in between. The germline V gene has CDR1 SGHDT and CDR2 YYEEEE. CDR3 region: CASSFQGNSNEQYF. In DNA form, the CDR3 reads TGTGCCAGCAGCTTTCAGGGGAATTCCAACGAGCAGTACTTC.

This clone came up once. The CDR3 here is CASSLGRVYGYTF. In nucleotides, the CDR3 is TGTGCCAGCAGTTTGGGGAGGGTTTATGGCTACACCTTC. The chain uses TRBV12-3 or TRBV12-4 and TRBJ1-2, with D unresolved. Trimming pared 3 bases from V and 5 bases from J, leaving 10 bases between. This CDR3 is built from 13 residues.

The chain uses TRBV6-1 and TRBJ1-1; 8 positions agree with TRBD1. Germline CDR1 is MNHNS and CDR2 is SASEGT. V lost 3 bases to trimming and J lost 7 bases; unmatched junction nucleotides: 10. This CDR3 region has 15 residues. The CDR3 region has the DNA TGTGCCAGCAGTGAGACCCAGGGGGCGGTCGGTGAAGCTTTCTTT. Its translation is CASSETQGAVGEAFF.

The CDR3 region has the DNA TGTGCCAGCAGTGAACGAGCCGTCCCTACCGCTTTCTTT. Protein: CASSERAVPTAFF. J is TRBJ1-1 and V is TRBV25-1; D unresolved. Germline CDR1 MGHDK, CDR2 SYGVNS. V dropped 2 bases and J dropped 11 bases, with 15 bases sitting between them. The CDR3 spans 13 residues.

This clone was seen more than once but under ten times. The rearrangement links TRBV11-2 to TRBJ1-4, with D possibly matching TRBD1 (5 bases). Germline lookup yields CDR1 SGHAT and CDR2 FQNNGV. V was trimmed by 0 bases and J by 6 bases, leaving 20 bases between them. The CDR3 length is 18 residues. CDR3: CASSLDFWGPVLDEKLFF. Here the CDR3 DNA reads TGTGCCAGCAGCTTAGACTTTTGGGGCCCGGTGTTAGATGAAAAACTGTTTTTT.

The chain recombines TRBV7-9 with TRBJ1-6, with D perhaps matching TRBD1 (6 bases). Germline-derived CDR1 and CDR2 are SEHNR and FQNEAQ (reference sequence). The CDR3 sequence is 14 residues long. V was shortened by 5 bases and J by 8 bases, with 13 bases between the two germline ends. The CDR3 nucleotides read TGTGCCAGCAGCCTCCCACAGGGTTATTCACCCCTCCACTTT. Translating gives CASSLPQGYSPLHF.